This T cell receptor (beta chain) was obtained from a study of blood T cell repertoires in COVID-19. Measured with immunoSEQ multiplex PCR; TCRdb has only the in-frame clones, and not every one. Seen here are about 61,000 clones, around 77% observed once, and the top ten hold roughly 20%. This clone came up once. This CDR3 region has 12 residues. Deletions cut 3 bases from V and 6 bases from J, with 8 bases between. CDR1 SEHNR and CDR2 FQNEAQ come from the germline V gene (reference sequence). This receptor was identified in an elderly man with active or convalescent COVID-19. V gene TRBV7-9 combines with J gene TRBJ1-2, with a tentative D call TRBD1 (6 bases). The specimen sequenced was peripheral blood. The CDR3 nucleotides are TGTGCCAGCAGCTTTTCAGGGGATGGCTACACCTTC. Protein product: CASSFSGDGYTF.